The sequence of this T cell receptor beta chain was determined in a study of CD8 T cells in ankylosing spondylitis. Trimming stripped 0 bases from V and 2 bases from J, with 17 bases between. The CDR3 length is 18 residues. Germline values: CDR1 LGHDT, CDR2 YNNKEL (reference sequence). TCRdb called the 5' RACE reads again in MiXCR, with one record for every CDR3 protein. Of 350,000 to 450,000 distinct CDR3 sequences listed, 25% to 30% are singletons. This clonotype has just a few counts. No antigen is known for it. Overall study findings and caveats: Reactive arthritis synovial fluid and blood were previously reported to contain some motif variants. A TCR beta motif of roughly 8 highly homologous variants appeared characteristic of ankylosing spondylitis blood. The authors found the disease-linked clones to be CD8+ and relatively rare in peripheral blood. Reported data indicate significant enrichment of disease-linked clones within matched ankylosing spondylitis synovial fluid.

Material: blood, either unsorted or a sorted T cell fraction (not recorded which). This receptor was obtained from a male donor with ankylosing spondylitis. The chain uses TRBV3-1 and TRBJ2-4; either TRBD1 or TRBD2 may fit D (5 bases each). The CDR3 spells CASSQEIVRGTSKNIQYF. The CDR3 coding sequence is TGTGCCAGCAGCCAAGAGATAGTGAGGGGCACTTCCAAAAACATTCAGTACTTC.